A selection of T cell receptor beta chains follows, all from one sample in a study of blood T cell repertoires in COVID-19. Assay used: immunoSEQ multiplex PCR; TCRdb lists only in-frame clones, some missing. The repertoire has a few hundred thousand clones, roughly 86% of them found once; the top ten carry around 10%. The sample taken for sequencing was peripheral blood. The origin of the receptors is a man aged 35 to 55 who had recovered from COVID-19. CDR3s include the opening cysteine and the closing phenylalanine or tryptophan. A D gene is named only where the DNA matches it firmly. The size entry is marked missing in some rows and otherwise reads once, few, many or a size class.

D gene,J gene,clone size,V gene,CDR3 protein,CDR3 DNA
NA,TRBJ1-1,NA,TRBV30,CAWTPTGNTEAFF,TGTGCCTGGACCCCGACAGGTAACACTGAAGCTTTCTTT
NA,TRBJ1-2,NA,TRBV24-1,CATSPGERGFGGYTF,TGTGCCACCAGTCCGGGGGAAAGAGGGTTTGGAGGCTACACCTTC
NA,TRBJ1-1,many,TRBV12-3/TRBV12-4,CASGYYRVEAFF,TGTGCCAGCGGATACTACAGGGTTGAAGCTTTCTTT
NA,TRBJ1-6,few,TRBV5-6,CASSLGQPNSPLHF,TGTGCCAGCAGCCTAGGACAGCCAAATTCACCCCTCCACTTT
NA,TRBJ2-1,NA,TRBV19,CASSITVVSYNEQFF,TGTGCCAGTAGTATTACAGTTGTGTCCTACAATGAGCAGTTCTTC
NA,TRBJ2-1,NA,TRBV9,CASQGLSSYNEQFF,TGTGCTAGCCAGGGGTTGAGCTCCTACAATGAGCAGTTCTTC
NA,TRBJ2-7,NA,TRBV5-4,CASSLELRVDEQYF,TGTGCCAGCAGCTTGGAGCTCCGAGTGGACGAGCAGTACTTC
NA,TRBJ2-1,once,TRBV6-5,CASSIRQDGEQFF,TGTGCCAGCAGTATCAGACAGGATGGTGAGCAGTTCTTC
NA,TRBJ2-1,few,TRBV19,CASKEGGSYNEQFF,TGTGCCAGTAAGGAGGGAGGATCGTACAATGAGCAGTTCTTC
NA,TRBJ2-7,NA,TRBV11-2,CASRFSWGVQRYEQYF,TGTGCCAGCAGGTTCTCGTGGGGGGTTCAGCGGTACGAGCAGTACTTC
TRBD1,TRBJ1-2,NA,TRBV6-5,CASSFTGGEGYTF,TGTGCCAGCAGTTTTACAGGGGGGGAAGGCTACACCTTC
TRBD1,TRBJ1-4,NA,TRBV4-2,CASSLTGDEKLFF,TGTGCCAGCAGCCTGACAGGGGATGAAAAACTGTTTTTT
NA,TRBJ2-6,NA,TRBV2,CAWLDRGSRSAGANVLTF,TGTGCCTGGTTGGACAGAGGGTCCCGGAGCGCTGGGGCCAACGTCCTGACTTTC
TRBD1,TRBJ1-2,NA,TRBV3-1/TRBV3-2,CASSPTGQANYGYTF,TGTGCCAGCAGCCCTACTGGACAGGCCAACTATGGCTACACCTTC